The clone carrying this T cell receptor beta chain was counted only a few times. This specimen belongs to a study of cytomegalovirus exposure and HLA in healthy donors. Germline-derived CDR1 and CDR2 are LGHNA and YNFKEQ. The CDR3 contains 16 residues. J gave up 9 bases and V 3 bases, and 14 bases lay outside the gene matches. With 60 Vbeta and 13 Jbeta primers, the PCR was carried out. Data came from immunoSEQ multiplex PCR; TCRdb stores just in-frame clones and leaves some out. The sample carries 90,000 or so clones, 65% to 80% recorded once. Material: PBMCs. This sequence joins TRBV4-2 and TRBJ2-1, with TRBD2 matching 7 bases. This receptor was taken from a woman aged 50 to 60 in good health and CMV-seropositive. The CDR3 DNA reads as TGTGCCAGCAGCCACCACCGGGACCCGGGGGGAGGTGAGCAGTTCTTC. Encoded protein: CASSHHRDPGGGEQFF.